These T cell receptor beta chains were read from a single sample in a study of blood T cell repertoires in COVID-19. Only in-frame clones appear in the TCRdb table, and some are missing; sequencing was by immunoSEQ multiplex PCR. The repertoire consists of 45,000 to 65,000 clones, with less than 90% occurring once and the leading ten covering about a quarter. The sequencing sample was made of peripheral blood. The receptors here all came from a human donor in a cohort sampled during active COVID-19. CDR3s include the opening cysteine and the closing phenylalanine or tryptophan. D genes are given only for firm matches. Clone size, where shown, is once, few, many, or a class for clones that have expanded.

d_gene: NA; v_gene: TRBV19; abundance: NA; j_gene: TRBJ1-6; CDR3aa: CASSLQGSYNSPLHF; CDR3nt: TGTGCCAGTAGTCTTCAGGGGTCCTATAATTCACCCCTCCACTTT
d_gene: TRBD1; v_gene: TRBV6-5; abundance: NA; j_gene: TRBJ1-5; CDR3aa: CASSRDRADQPQHF; CDR3nt: TGTGCCAGCAGTAGGGACAGGGCAGATCAGCCCCAGCATTTT
d_gene: TRBD1; v_gene: TRBV7-8; abundance: NA; j_gene: TRBJ1-1; CDR3aa: CASSSGQGKIYTEAFF; CDR3nt: TGTGCCAGCAGCTCGGGACAGGGGAAAATTTACACTGAAGCTTTCTTT
d_gene: TRBD2; v_gene: TRBV9; abundance: once; j_gene: TRBJ2-1; CDR3aa: CASSVRLAAYNEQFF; CDR3nt: TGTGCCAGCAGCGTAAGACTAGCGGCATACAATGAGCAGTTCTTC
d_gene: NA; v_gene: TRBV7-2; abundance: NA; j_gene: TRBJ2-7; CDR3aa: CASSPRGGGTYEQYF; CDR3nt: TGTGCCAGCAGCCCCCGGGGAGGGGGGACCTACGAGCAGTACTTC
d_gene: NA; v_gene: TRBV7-9; abundance: few; j_gene: TRBJ2-5; CDR3aa: CASSPRETQYF; CDR3nt: TGTGCCAGCAGCCCCCGGGAGACCCAGTACTTC
d_gene: NA; v_gene: TRBV14; abundance: NA; j_gene: TRBJ2-1; CDR3aa: CASSQRQGYNEQFF; CDR3nt: TGTGCCAGCAGCCAAAGGCAGGGCTACAATGAGCAGTTCTTC
d_gene: TRBD1; v_gene: TRBV20-1; abundance: once; j_gene: TRBJ2-4; CDR3aa: CSASGTGTIQYF; CDR3nt: TGCAGTGCTAGTGGGACAGGGACCATTCAGTACTTC
d_gene: TRBD1; v_gene: TRBV19; abundance: NA; j_gene: TRBJ2-1; CDR3aa: CASSRGQGLNEQFF; CDR3nt: TGTGCCAGTAGTAGGGGACAGGGTCTCAATGAGCAGTTCTTC
d_gene: TRBD2; v_gene: TRBV11-2; abundance: NA; j_gene: TRBJ2-4; CDR3aa: CASSSDISGGVAKNIQYF; CDR3nt: TGTGCCAGCAGCTCCGACATATCCGGGGGGGTAGCCAAAAACATTCAGTACTTC
d_gene: TRBD1; v_gene: TRBV2; abundance: NA; j_gene: TRBJ1-3; CDR3aa: CASSPDRGRNTIYF; CDR3nt: TGTGCCAGCAGTCCCGACAGGGGCAGAAACACCATATATTTT
d_gene: TRBD1; v_gene: TRBV11-3; abundance: NA; j_gene: TRBJ2-2; CDR3aa: CASSLSWTGITGELFF; CDR3nt: TGTGCCAGCAGCTTATCGTGGACAGGGATCACCGGGGAGCTGTTTTTT
d_gene: TRBD1; v_gene: TRBV18; abundance: NA; j_gene: TRBJ2-5; CDR3aa: CASSSTGAETQYF; CDR3nt: TGTGCCAGCTCTTCCACAGGGGCAGAGACCCAGTACTTC
d_gene: TRBD1; v_gene: TRBV7-9; abundance: NA; j_gene: TRBJ1-1; CDR3aa: CASSLGVGGAVNTEAFF; CDR3nt: TGTGCCAGCAGCTTAGGTGTAGGGGGCGCGGTGAACACTGAAGCTTTCTTT
d_gene: NA; v_gene: TRBV19; abundance: NA; j_gene: TRBJ1-2; CDR3aa: CASSPTGGSGYTF; CDR3nt: TGTGCCAGTAGTCCGACCGGGGGGAGTGGCTACACCTTC
d_gene: TRBD2; v_gene: TRBV11-3; abundance: NA; j_gene: TRBJ2-5; CDR3aa: CASSLVFLAGEETQYF; CDR3nt: TGTGCCAGCAGCTTAGTGTTCCTAGCGGGAGAGGAGACCCAGTACTTC
d_gene: NA; v_gene: TRBV9; abundance: NA; j_gene: TRBJ1-2; CDR3aa: CASSFAGQGIDYGGYTF; CDR3nt: TGTGCCAGCAGCTTCGCAGGTCAGGGTATCGATTACGGTGGCTACACCTTC
d_gene: NA; v_gene: TRBV7-8; abundance: NA; j_gene: TRBJ1-1; CDR3aa: CASSLVTLNTEAFF; CDR3nt: TGTGCCAGCAGCTTAGTCACTTTGAACACTGAAGCTTTCTTT
d_gene: NA; v_gene: TRBV5-6; abundance: NA; j_gene: TRBJ1-5; CDR3aa: CASSFRDWRGNQPQHF; CDR3nt: TGTGCCAGCAGCTTTCGGGACTGGCGGGGCAATCAGCCCCAGCATTTT
d_gene: NA; v_gene: TRBV5-1; abundance: NA; j_gene: TRBJ1-1; CDR3aa: CATQMGGAETEAFF; CDR3nt: TGCGCCACTCAAATGGGGGGGGCTGAGACTGAAGCTTTCTTT
d_gene: TRBD1; v_gene: TRBV19; abundance: NA; j_gene: TRBJ1-6; CDR3aa: CASSGTGTRRLLSSSYNSPLHF; CDR3nt: TGTGCCAGTAGTGGGACAGGGACTCGACGACTGTTATCGAGCTCCTATAATTCACCCCTCCACTTT
d_gene: TRBD2; v_gene: TRBV19; abundance: NA; j_gene: TRBJ2-2; CDR3aa: CASSAGGLNTGELFF; CDR3nt: TGTGCCAGTAGTGCCGGGGGGTTGAACACCGGGGAGCTGTTTTTT
d_gene: TRBD1; v_gene: TRBV5-1; abundance: few; j_gene: TRBJ2-7; CDR3aa: CASSYRQGGPYEQYF; CDR3nt: TGCGCCAGCAGCTACAGACAGGGGGGGCCCTACGAGCAGTACTTC
d_gene: TRBD1; v_gene: TRBV28; abundance: once; j_gene: TRBJ1-5; CDR3aa: CASSRDRVGRPQHF; CDR3nt: TGTGCCAGCAGCCGGGACAGGGTCGGGAGGCCCCAGCATTTT
d_gene: TRBD2; v_gene: TRBV4-3; abundance: NA; j_gene: TRBJ2-3; CDR3aa: CASSQDFPQAGVGSGGTQYF; CDR3nt: TGCGCCAGCAGCCAAGATTTCCCCCAAGCGGGAGTGGGATCGGGTGGTACGCAGTATTTT
d_gene: TRBD1; v_gene: TRBV9; abundance: NA; j_gene: TRBJ1-3; CDR3aa: CASSPGNSRDRSRGNTIYF; CDR3nt: TGTGCCAGCAGCCCTGGCAATTCTAGGGACAGGAGTAGAGGAAACACCATATATTTT
d_gene: NA; v_gene: TRBV7-2; abundance: NA; j_gene: TRBJ1-5; CDR3aa: CASSFNQGGGQPQHF; CDR3nt: TGTGCCAGCAGCTTTAATCAGGGAGGAGGACAGCCCCAGCATTTT
d_gene: NA; v_gene: TRBV12-3/TRBV12-4; abundance: NA; j_gene: TRBJ1-1; CDR3aa: CASSGGGRTEAFF; CDR3nt: TGTGCCAGCAGCGGGGGGGGAAGAACTGAAGCTTTCTTT
d_gene: NA; v_gene: TRBV9; abundance: NA; j_gene: TRBJ2-3; CDR3aa: CASSVAPAGRDTQYF; CDR3nt: TGTGCCAGCAGCGTAGCCCCCGCGGGAAGAGATACGCAGTATTTT
d_gene: TRBD1; v_gene: TRBV27; abundance: NA; j_gene: TRBJ1-1; CDR3aa: CASSLSDRVTEAFF; CDR3nt: TGTGCCAGCAGTTTATCGGACAGGGTCACTGAAGCTTTCTTT
d_gene: NA; v_gene: TRBV9; abundance: few; j_gene: TRBJ2-5; CDR3aa: CASSVAGGLLETQYF; CDR3nt: TGTGCCAGCAGCGTAGCTGGAGGGTTGTTGGAGACCCAGTACTTC
d_gene: TRBD2; v_gene: TRBV19; abundance: once; j_gene: TRBJ2-4; CDR3aa: CASSISGTPSGPANIQYF; CDR3nt: TGTGCCAGTAGTATATCGGGTACGCCTAGCGGGCCGGCGAACATTCAGTACTTC
d_gene: TRBD1; v_gene: TRBV7-9; abundance: NA; j_gene: TRBJ2-3; CDR3aa: CASSEGTGGTDTQYF; CDR3nt: TGTGCCAGCAGCGAAGGGACAGGGGGGACAGATACGCAGTATTTT
d_gene: TRBD2; v_gene: TRBV5-1; abundance: NA; j_gene: TRBJ2-3; CDR3aa: CASSSDGAGGTDTQYF; CDR3nt: TGCGCCAGCAGCTCCGACGGGGCGGGGGGAACAGATACGCAGTATTTT
d_gene: NA; v_gene: TRBV29-1; abundance: NA; j_gene: TRBJ1-1; CDR3aa: CSVEAPGTEAFF; CDR3nt: TGCAGCGTTGAAGCGCCAGGGACTGAAGCTTTCTTT
d_gene: NA; v_gene: TRBV28; abundance: NA; j_gene: TRBJ2-4; CDR3aa: CASSLTPRKNIQYF; CDR3nt: TGTGCCAGCAGTTTAACGCCCAGAAAAAACATTCAGTACTTC
d_gene: NA; v_gene: TRBV24-1; abundance: NA; j_gene: TRBJ2-2; CDR3aa: CATSHSIANTGELFF; CDR3nt: TGTGCCACCAGTCATTCCATAGCGAACACCGGGGAGCTGTTTTTT
d_gene: NA; v_gene: TRBV6-1; abundance: NA; j_gene: TRBJ2-2; CDR3aa: CASSESESGDGTGELFF; CDR3nt: TGTGCCAGCAGTGAATCAGAGTCAGGGGATGGAACCGGGGAGCTGTTTTTT
d_gene: NA; v_gene: TRBV14; abundance: NA; j_gene: TRBJ2-5; CDR3aa: CASSRVGGLQETQYF; CDR3nt: TGTGCCAGCAGCCGCGTCGGGGGGCTCCAAGAGACCCAGTACTTC
d_gene: TRBD1; v_gene: TRBV24-1; abundance: NA; j_gene: TRBJ1-1; CDR3aa: CATSKGQGRGTEAFF; CDR3nt: TGTGCCACCAGTAAGGGACAGGGAAGAGGAACTGAAGCTTTCTTT
d_gene: NA; v_gene: TRBV5-1; abundance: NA; j_gene: TRBJ1-4; CDR3aa: CASSSDSTNEKLFF; CDR3nt: TGCGCCAGCAGCTCGGACAGCACTAATGAAAAACTGTTTTTT
d_gene: NA; v_gene: TRBV3-1/TRBV3-2; abundance: once; j_gene: TRBJ2-7; CDR3aa: CASSRALEQYF; CDR3nt: TGTGCCAGCAGCCGGGCATTAGAGCAGTACTTC